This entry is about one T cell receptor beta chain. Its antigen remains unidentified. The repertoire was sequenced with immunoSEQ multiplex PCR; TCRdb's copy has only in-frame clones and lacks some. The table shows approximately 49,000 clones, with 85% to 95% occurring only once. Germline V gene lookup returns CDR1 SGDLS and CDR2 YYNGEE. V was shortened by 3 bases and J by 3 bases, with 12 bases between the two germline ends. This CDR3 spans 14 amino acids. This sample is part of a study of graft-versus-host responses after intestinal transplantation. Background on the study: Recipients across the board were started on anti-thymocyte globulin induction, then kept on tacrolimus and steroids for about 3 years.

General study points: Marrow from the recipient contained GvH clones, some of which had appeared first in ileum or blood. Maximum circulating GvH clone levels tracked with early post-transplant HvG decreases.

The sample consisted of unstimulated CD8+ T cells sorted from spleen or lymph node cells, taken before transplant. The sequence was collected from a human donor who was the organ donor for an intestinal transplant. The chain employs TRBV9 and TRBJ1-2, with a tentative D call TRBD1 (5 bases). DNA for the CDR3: TGTGCCAGCAGCGGAGGGGATGGGCACTATGGCTACACCTTC. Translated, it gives CASSGGDGHYGYTF. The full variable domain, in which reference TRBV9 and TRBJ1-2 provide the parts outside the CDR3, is DSGVTQTPKHLITATGQRVTLRCSPRSGDLSVYWYQQSLDQGLQFLIQYYNGEERAKGNILERFSAQQFPDLHSELNLSSLELGDSALYFCASSGGDGHYGYTFGSGTRLTVV.